Reported below is one T cell receptor beta chain. Its target is unknown. Trimming left V 6 bases short and J 0 bases short, with 8 bases between. Germline V gives CDR1 MNHEY, CDR2 SVGAGI. CDR3 length: 13 residues. The source of the sample is a study of vaccination effects on CD4 cells after COVID-19. Study as a whole: Of the BNT162b2 and mRNA-1273 vaccines, participants received two doses of one or the other. Overall study findings and caveats: Missing from the study were early post-infection timepoints, and its convalescent patients were few. Only a single clone (1 of 255 vaccine-induced clones in healthy vaccinees) cross-reacted with common cold coronaviruses.

Repertoires were generated with immunoSEQ multiplex PCR, while TCRdb's copy carries only in-frame clones and drops some. The sample holds around 70,000 clones; more than 70% are singletons and the top ten take roughly 2%. It was after nine to ten days of culture that CD4+ T cells were isolated. Prior SARS-CoV-2 infection was absent in the vaccine recipients, as shown by negative nucleocapsid antibodies. The chain uses TRBV6-5 and TRBJ1-1, with unresolved D. This TCR was sampled from a human donor who received a COVID-19 vaccine. The specimen comprised CD4+ T cells from PBMCs cultured without peptide, sampled before COVID-19 vaccination. The chain's CDR3 is CASRRALNTEAFF. CDR3 in DNA: TGTGCCAGCAGACGGGCATTGAACACTGAAGCTTTCTTT.